Following are 3 T cell receptor beta chains from one sample sequenced in a study of T cells after yellow fever vaccination. One entry per CDR3 protein results from TCRdb running MiXCR on the 5' RACE reads. The sample comprises 250,000 to 350,000 distinct CDR3 sequences, around 7.3% of which are singletons, and roughly a sixth rests with the top ten. This specimen consisted of PBMCs, obtained about 41 days after the first yellow fever vaccination. Receptors were obtained from a man aged 18 to 30 who received the YFV17D yellow fever vaccine.

The V gene is TRBV18, the J gene TRBJ2-7, with D possibly TRBD1 on 5 matching bases. There are 14 residues in the CDR3. Germline CDR1 KGHSH, CDR2 LQKENI. V was pared by 5 bases and J by 3 bases, with 14 bases between. The DNA for the CDR3 is TGTGCCAGCTCATCCCAGGGATTTAACTACGAGCAGTACGTC. The encoded protein is CASSSQGFNYEQYV.

Remarks on this clonotype: A read error may account for a junction end that differs from germline. This rearrangement joins TRBV7-9 to TRBJ2-5, with D perhaps matching TRBD1 or TRBD2 (5 bases each). Germline V gene lookup returns CDR1 SEHNR and CDR2 FQNEAQ (reference sequence). The CDR3 sequence is 14 residues long. This chain's CDR3 is CASRPTSGRETRYF. CDR3 nucleotide sequence: TGTGCCAGCAGACCCACTTCGGGGCGCGAGACCCGGTACTTC.

This clonotype was picked up many times. The genes are TRBV20-1 and TRBJ1-5, with a possible D match to TRBD1 (6 bases). The CDR3 is 13 residues long. The germline V and J ends were trimmed by 6 bases and 7 bases, with 16 bases remaining between them. Germline CDR1 is DFQATT and CDR2 is SNEGSKA (reference sequence). The CDR3 sequence: CSANTGSGQPQHF. CDR3 sequence (DNA): TGCAGTGCCAATACAGGGAGTGGGCAGCCCCAGCATTTT.